What follows are 30 T cell receptor delta chains derived from one specimen sequenced in a study of gammadelta T cells in human blood. TCRdb processed the RT-PCR reads again with the CATT caller. The table records 510 or so delta-chain clones, around 50% of them present only once. Sequences were obtained from non-Vgamma9Vdelta2 gamma-delta T cells from infant blood. The receptors shown here come from a human donor.

Remarks on this clone: A far larger clone is one base from this, pointing to a likely read error. The chain couples TRDV3 to TRDJ1; TRDD3 agrees at 7 bases. Per the germline V gene, CDR1 is TVYSNPD and CDR2 is GDNSRS (reference sequence). The CDR3 covers 15 residues. V shed 5 bases and J 3 bases; nucleotides not matched to a gene: 15. The CDR3 DNA sequence: TGTGCCGTAATCACTATCTGGGGGGATTCCGATAAACTCATCTTT. The encoded protein is CAVITIWGDSDKLIF.

By proportion, this clone is large. The gene calls are TRDV1 and TRDJ1, with 9 bases identical to TRDD3. Germline values: CDR1 TSWWSYY, CDR2 QGS. V gave up 0 bases and J gave up 0 bases; unmatched junction bases: 20. The CDR3 sequence is 22 residues long. The CDR3 loop reads CALGELFCGGYSPSVYTDKLIF. Here the CDR3 DNA reads TGTGCTCTTGGGGAACTCTTTTGTGGGGGATATTCCCCTTCTGTGTACACCGATAAACTCATCTTT.

Concerning this clone itself: This may be a read error: a much more frequent sequence differs by one nucleotide. The sample contains more than one DNA sequence encoding this CDR3. This rearrangement joins TRAV29/DV5 to TRDJ1; TRDD3 matches at 7 bases. Trimming at V came to 5 bases and at J to 0 bases, leaving 28 bases not matched to a gene. CDR1 NSMFDY and CDR2 ISSIKDK come from the germline V gene. The CDR3 contains 21 residues. In DNA form, the CDR3 reads TGTGCAGCGGGAGAGCCTGCACAGGGTGGGGGACCCCCGAAGTACACCGATAAACTCATCTTT. Translation gives CAAGEPAQGGGPPKYTDKLIF.

As for this clone: Since a much larger clone is just one base distant, this may be a read error. V is TRDV3 and J is TRDJ1; 11 nucleotides agree with TRDD3. The CDR3 sequence is 17 residues long. Per the germline V gene, CDR1 is TVYSNPD and CDR2 is GDNSRS (reference sequence). The V segment lost 4 bases and the J segment 3 bases; nucleotides outside the gene matches: 16. CDR3 coding DNA: TGTGCCTCCAAAGAGATCCCACTGGGGGATAGTTCCGATAAACTCATCTTT. Translating gives CASKEIPLGDSSDKLIF.

This clone is deemed hyperexpanded. The same CDR3 is also encoded by other DNA sequences in this sample. The chain uses TRDV1 and TRDJ1; 8 positions match TRDD3. CDR1 and CDR2 (germline): TSWWSYY, QGS. The V segment lost 3 bases and the J segment 9 bases; nucleotides outside the gene matches: 21. The CDR3 spans 18 residues. CDR3 region: CALGERLPWGIPQPELIF. For the CDR3, the DNA is TGTGCTCTTGGGGAGCGCCTCCCGTGGGGGATCCCCCAGCCTGAACTCATCTTT.

Comments on this clone: This may come from a read error, since a much larger clone is one base off. The chain has TRDV1 and TRDJ1; 11 nucleotides align to TRDD3. Germline loops: CDR1 TSWWSYY, CDR2 QGS. With V trimmed by 0 bases and J by 0 bases, 15 bases remained unmatched. The CDR3 consists of 21 residues. DNA for the CDR3: TGTGCTCTTGGGGAACTCTGCAATATATCTGGGGGATACAGGGACACCGATAAACTCATCTTT. Translating it yields CALGELCNISGGYRDTDKLIF.

Regarding this clone: This may stem from a read error, because a much larger clone lies one nucleotide away. The sample holds other DNA sequences that translate to the same CDR3. The rearrangement uses TRDV1 and TRDJ1, with 8 bases that match TRDD3. In germline, CDR1 is TSWWSYY, CDR2 QGS. This CDR3 has 21 amino acids. Trimming took 0 bases from V and 7 from J; bases not matched to a gene: 25. The CDR3 nucleotides are TGTGCTCTTGGGGAACTACCCTACGGGGGATATGCGAGGGCAGACAGGGGTAAACTCATCTTT. It specifies CALGELPYGGYARADRGKLIF.

About this clone itself: With only one base between it and a far larger clone, this is likely a read error. V usage is TRDV1 and J usage is TRDJ1, with TRDD2 matching 7 bases. The CDR3 consists of 17 residues. CDR1 is TSWWSYY, CDR2 QGS, per germline. J lost 0 bases, V lost 6 bases, and 13 bases had no gene match. The CDR3 bases are TGTGCTCTTGGTTTCCTACGAGGGGGGGTGTACACCGATAAACTCATCTTT. It translates to CALGFLRGGVYTDKLIF.

About this clone: It may be a read error: a sequence one base away is much more abundant. Other DNA variants within this sample encode the same CDR3. The rearrangement joins TRDV1 to TRDJ1, with TRDD3 identical over 13 bases. Per the germline V gene, CDR1 is TSWWSYY and CDR2 is QGS. The length of the CDR3 is 25 residues. The CDR3 region has the DNA TGTGCGCTTGGGGAACCCACACTTCCTTTCCTACTACTGTACTGGGGGATACGGACCACCGATAAACTCATCTTT. Protein product: CALGEPTLPFLLLYWGIRTTDKLIF.

This clone was picked up a small number of times. Given a much more abundant clone one base away, this may be a read error. Other DNA sequences in the same sample also yield this CDR3. V gene TRAV38-2/DV8 combines with J gene TRDJ1; 8 bases agree with TRDD3. Germline V gene data show CDR1 as TSESDYY and CDR2 as QEAYKQQN. Unmatched junction bases numbered 25, after V lost 0 bases and J lost 0 bases. This CDR3 is 23 amino acids long. CDR3 sequence: CAYRSASLRGWGTPRGYTDKLIF. The CDR3 DNA reads TGTGCTTATAGGAGCGCTTCACTGAGGGGCTGGGGGACACCCAGGGGGTACACCGATAAACTCATCTTT.

Comment on this clone: This may be a read error: a much more frequent sequence differs by one nucleotide. The chain recombines TRDV2 with TRDJ3; 8 nucleotides line up with TRDD3. The V gene's germline CDR1 is GEAIGNYY and CDR2 EKD. The CDR3 is 23 amino acids. Trimming cost V 3 bases and J 0 bases; bases outside gene matches: 21. The CDR3 region is CACDSQESTGGPPYSWDTRQMFF. DNA of the CDR3: TGTGCCTGTGACTCCCAGGAATCTACTGGGGGTCCCCCCTACTCCTGGGACACCCGACAGATGTTTTTC.

For this clone: This may arise from a read error, as a much more abundant clone is one base away. The chain is built from TRDV1 and TRDJ1; 10 positions agree with TRDD3. This CDR3 region has 25 residues. V lost 0 bases and J lost 0; bases outside the gene matches: 28. Germline V gene sequence: CDR1 TSWWSYY, CDR2 QGS. The CDR3 is CALGELLFAVLLTGGLGAYTDKLIF. Written as DNA, the CDR3 is TGTGCTCTTGGGGAACTCCTCTTCGCCGTCCTGTTGACTGGGGGATTAGGGGCGTACACCGATAAACTCATCTTT.

This clone is judged medium-sized. Being one base from a much bigger clone, this may be a read error. Other DNA sequences from this sample encode an identical CDR3 as well. The chain has TRDV1 and TRDJ1, with 13 bases matching TRDD3. This CDR3 spans 22 amino acids. Germline V gene lookup returns CDR1 TSWWSYY and CDR2 QGS. V trimming: 5 bases; J trimming: 2 bases; junction bases outside the gene matches: 23. The CDR3 DNA reads as TGTGCTCTTGGGAACTCTTTGAACACTACTGGGGGATACGCGTATTATACCGATAAACTCATCTTT. Translating it yields CALGNSLNTTGGYAYYTDKLIF.

Details on this clone: Only one base separates this from a far larger clonotype, so it likely reflects a read error. The rearrangement joins TRDV1 to TRDJ1, with 8 bases aligning to TRDD3. The CDR3 consists of 21 residues. Germline values: CDR1 TSWWSYY, CDR2 QGS. V lost 1 base, J lost 0 bases, and 19 bases stayed unmatched. DNA of the CDR3: TGTGCTCTTGGGGAACCAAGTCCTACGAGGGGATACACCTGGTACACCGATAAACTCATCTTT. Translating it yields CALGEPSPTRGYTWYTDKLIF.

Relative to its sample, this clone is large. This sequence joins TRDV1 and TRDJ1; TRDD2 aligns across 7 bases. V was pared by 1 base and J by 2 bases, with 22 bases of the junction left unmatched. The CDR3 spans 21 residues. Germline assignment: CDR1 TSWWSYY and CDR2 QGS. The CDR3 loop reads CALGEQSSYGPPTGGTDKLIF. The CDR3, as DNA: TGTGCTCTTGGGGAACAAAGTTCCTACGGTCCTCCTACGGGTGGAACCGATAAACTCATCTTT.

As for this clone: A much bigger clone sits one base away, suggesting this may be a read error. No V gene was called, and the J gene is TRDJ1; TRDD3, the D gene given by the table, was not confirmed from the DNA. CDR3 length: 30 amino acids. CDR3 protein: CSGAASAPRPWPSFLLGPKAGGPNPDKLIF. CDR3 bases: TGTAGCGGTGCGGCTTCTGCACCCCGCCCGTGGCCGTCCTTCCTACTCGGACCCAAGGCTGGGGGACCTAACCCCGATAAACTCATCTTT.

Of note for this clone: Being one base from a much bigger clone, this may be a read error. This CDR3 is also generated by other DNA sequences in the sample. The chain has TRDV1 and TRDJ1, with TRDD3 as a possible D gene (6 bases). The CDR3 is made up of 20 amino acids. Trimming shortened V by 6 bases and J by 2 bases, and 31 bases separated the two germline ends. Germline V gene sequence: CDR1 TSWWSYY, CDR2 QGS. DNA of the CDR3: TGTGCTCTTGGAGGGTTTCCCTACCCCCTGGGGCCCCGAGTTACCGATAAACTCATCTTT. It codes for CALGGFPYPLGPRVTDKLIF.

With regard to this clone: A far more abundant clone sits one base away, making this likely a read error. The sample contains more than one DNA sequence encoding this CDR3. The chain recombines TRDV2 with TRDJ3; 11 bases line up with TRDD3. There are 16 residues in the CDR3. Germline V CDR1 and CDR2: GEAIGNYY, EKD. The CDR3 sequence: CAWDTGGYWDTRQMFF. CDR3 sequence (DNA): TGTGCCTGGGACACTGGGGGATACTGGGACACCCGACAGATGTTTTTC.

This clone is labeled as large (0.1 to 1%). The chain couples TRDV1 to TRDJ1, with TRDD3 identical over 7 bases. The germline V gene has CDR1 TSWWSYY and CDR2 QGS. The CDR3 extends over 19 amino acids. The junction had 20 bases not matched to a gene; V was cut back by 7 bases and J by 0 bases. CDR3 region: CALDLREVKLGVHTDKLIF. The CDR3 DNA reads as TGTGCTCTTGATCTACGCGAGGTAAAGCTGGGGGTCCACACCGATAAACTCATCTTT.

Regarding this clone: A far bigger clonotype differs at one base, so this is likely a read error. The V call is TRDV1, the J call TRDJ1; D is uncertain. The CDR3 has 15 amino acids. In germline, CDR1 is TSWWSYY, CDR2 QGS. The CDR3 DNA is TGTGCTCTTGGGGAATTCGAGTTATTCACCAATAAACTCATCTTT. Its translation is CALGEFELFTNKLIF.

This clone qualifies as large. V is TRDV1 and J is TRDJ1; D gene unclear. V lost 5 bases, J lost 3 bases, and 16 bases lay in between. The CDR3 runs 15 residues. Germline CDR1 is TSWWSYY and CDR2 is QGS. As DNA, the CDR3 is TGTGCTCTTGGGCCCCCATCTTTGCTGGCCGATAAACTCATCTTT. This translates into CALGPPSLLADKLIF.

A remark on this clone: A read error may produce the germline difference seen at one junction end. The gene calls are TRDV1 and TRDJ1, with 10 bases that match TRDD3. The CDR3 runs 29 residues. Germline CDR1 and CDR2: TSWWSYY and QGS. Written as DNA, the CDR3 is TGTGCTCTGGGGGAACTAATTCCTATTCCTACCTCCTACGGGGGGATACGCATTCATTTATTCATGTACACCGATAAACTCATCTTT. Encoded protein: CALGELIPIPTSYGGIRIHLFMYTDKLIF.

Concerning this clone itself: This sequence is one base from a far larger clone and is likely a read error. Other DNA sequences in the same sample also yield this CDR3. The genes are TRDV1 and TRDJ1; perhaps TRDD3 as D (8 bases). The CDR3 loop spans 21 amino acids. Germline-derived CDR1 and CDR2 are TSWWSYY and QGS. The CDR3 coding sequence is TGTGCTCTTGGGGAACCAATTCCTACGAGGGGATACACCTGGTACACCGATAAACTCATATTT. Translated: CALGEPIPTRGYTWYTDKLIF.

Turning to this clone: This sequence may be a read error, since a much larger clone differs from it by one base. The rearrangement joins TRDV1 to TRDJ1; D is perhaps TRDD3 (5 bases). Between the trimmed V and J ends, which lost 0 bases and 0 bases, there was a span of 26 bases. The CDR3 runs to 21 residues. Germline CDR1 TSWWSYY, CDR2 QGS. CDR3 DNA: TGTGCTCTTGGGGAACTAAGCAAGGGGCCTTGGTGGGGAATCTACACCGATAAACTCATCTTT. Protein: CALGELSKGPWWGIYTDKLIF.

This clone rates as large (0.1 to 1%). This sample includes further DNA sequences coding for the same CDR3. This chain uses TRDV1 with TRDJ2; 12 bases line up with TRDD3. CDR3 length: 27 residues. Germline CDR1 is TSWWSYY and CDR2 is QGS. V lost 3 bases, J lost 6 bases, and 38 bases stayed unmatched. DNA of the CDR3: TGTGCTCTTGGGGAGTTCCTACGCCCACGGTTTGGGGATACGGGAGGGAACTGGGGGATACCGGCAGCACAACTCTTCTTT. Translated, it gives CALGEFLRPRFGDTGGNWGIPAAQLFF.

Remarks on this clone: A much bigger clone sits one base away, suggesting this may be a read error. At the DNA level, this CDR3 is encoded by other sequences in the same sample as well. The rearrangement links TRDV1 to TRDJ1; 8 nucleotides agree with TRDD3. Germline V CDR1 and CDR2: TSWWSYY, QGS. The CDR3 consists of 15 residues. CDR3 loop: CALVEGDTHTDKLIF. DNA of the CDR3: TGTGCGCTTGTGGAAGGGGATACTCACACCGATAAACTCATCTTT.

A remark on this clone: A clone one base away is much larger, so this may be a read error. The identical CDR3 is also encoded by other nucleotide sequences in the sample. The J gene is TRDJ1, the V gene TRDV1; tentative D call: TRDD3 (5 bases). Germline loops: CDR1 TSWWSYY, CDR2 QGS. The CDR3 totals 21 residues. CDR3: CALGELIKGPWWGIYTDKLIF. CDR3 coding DNA: TGTGCTCTTGGGGAACTAATCAAGGGGCCTTGGTGGGGAATCTACACCGATAAACTGATCTTT.

This clone was observed a handful of times. TCRdb's protein for this DNA is that of a much larger clone and differs from the translation at residue 3, likely a read error; the protein shown is the DNA translation. J is TRDJ1 and V is TRDV1; 9 bases line up with TRDD3. This CDR3 comprises 19 residues. Germline assignment: CDR1 TSWWSYY and CDR2 QGS. In DNA, the CDR3 is TGTGCTCGTGGGTTTTCCCTGGGGGAGTACTGGGGGAAAGGGGTTAAACTCATCTTT. Translated, it gives CARGFSLGEYWGKGVKLIF.

To note about this clone: A far larger clone differs by one base, so this is likely a read error. Other DNA sequences in the same sample also yield this CDR3. The genes are TRDV1 and TRDJ1, with 7 nucleotides matching TRDD3. Germline lookup yields CDR1 TSWWSYY and CDR2 QGS. The CDR3 sequence is 21 residues long. For the CDR3, the DNA is TGTGCTCTTGGGGGACTATTGATTGGGGGAGGATTTAAGCTAGACACCGATAAACTCATATTT. It encodes CALGGLLIGGGFKLDTDKLIF.

Comments on this clone: A much bigger clone sits one base away, suggesting this may be a read error. The sample contains more than one DNA sequence encoding this CDR3. The chain couples TRDV1 to TRDJ1; 7 nucleotides align to TRDD3. Germline trimming cut 2 bases from V and 0 bases from J; bases unmatched to any gene: 15. Germline CDR1 is TSWWSYY and CDR2 is QGS. CDR3 length: 19 amino acids. The CDR3 reads CALGEEGRLGGQYTDKLIF. CDR3 bases: TGTGCTCTTGGGGAAGAGGGACGTCTGGGGGGACAATACACCGATAAACTCATCTTT.